Listed below are T cell receptor beta chains from one sample, sequenced in a study of blood T cell repertoires in COVID-19. Repertoires were generated with immunoSEQ multiplex PCR, while TCRdb's copy carries only in-frame clones and drops some. This sample has 250,000 to 300,000 clones, with 88% found just once. The sequenced material came from PBMCs or T cells enriched from blood (not recorded which). Receptors were obtained from an older woman in a cohort exposed to, infected with or recovered from COVID-19 (not recorded which). CDR3s include the opening cysteine and the closing phenylalanine or tryptophan. D genes are given only for firm matches.

TRBJ2-1,TRBV10-3,TRBD2,12,CAIRAGGDEQFF,TGTGCCATCAGAGCGGGAGGGGATGAGCAGTTCTTC
TRBJ2-7,TRBV4-2,-,15,CASSQSLGTPYEQYF,TGTGCCAGCAGCCAATCCCTAGGGACTCCCTACGAGCAGTACTTC
TRBJ2-7,TRBV27,TRBD1,16,CASSSGQVLTGGEQYF,TGTGCCAGCAGTTCGGGACAGGTCCTAACTGGGGGCGAGCAGTACTTC
TRBJ1-5,TRBV15,-,16,CATSRDRPGSNQPQHF,TGTGCCACCAGCAGAGATCGCCCAGGGAGCAATCAGCCCCAGCATTTT
TRBJ2-5,TRBV7-3,TRBD2,14,CASSISGSRETQYF,TGTGCCAGCAGCATTAGCGGGAGTCGAGAGACCCAGTACTTC
TRBJ2-7,TRBV11-2,-,14,CASRPVGSGYEQYF,TGTGCCAGCAGGCCTGTGGGAAGCGGGTACGAGCAGTACTTC
TRBJ1-1,TRBV6-2/TRBV6-3,-,16,CASSYETQRRNTEAFF,TGTGCCAGCAGTTACGAAACTCAGCGAAGGAACACTGAAGCTTTCTTT
TRBJ1-6,TRBV28,TRBD1,13,CASSTDRVSPLHF,TGTGCCAGCAGCACTGACAGGGTTTCACCCCTCCACTTT
TRBJ1-4,TRBV4-1,TRBD1,16,CASSQPLRGQREKLFF,TGCGCCAGCAGCCAGCCCCTAAGGGGGCAACGTGAAAAACTGTTTTTT
TRBJ2-1,TRBV7-3,TRBD2,16,CASSLVAGGINNEQFF,TGTGCCAGCAGCTTAGTAGCGGGAGGAATCAACAATGAGCAGTTCTTC
TRBJ1-3,TRBV3-1/TRBV3-2,-,16,CASSRRAALSGNTIYF,TGTGCCAGCAGCCGCAGGGCTGCCCTCTCTGGAAACACCATATATTTT